The 14 T cell receptor beta chains below were found in one sample sequenced in a study of T cell responses to AZD1222 COVID-19 vaccine. TCRdb's table, derived via immunoSEQ multiplex PCR, lists solely in-frame clones and lacks some. This table has roughly 150,000 clones, around nine tenths appearing once. The specimen was peripheral blood, collected 28 days after the second AZD1222 dose. The receptors were gathered from an adult who received the AZD1222 COVID-19 vaccine.

The chain links TRBV7-9 to TRBJ1-1; D ambiguous. Germline CDR1 reads SEHNR; CDR2 reads FQNEAQ (reference sequence). Trimming pared 4 bases from V and 1 base from J, leaving 4 bases between. The CDR3 runs 12 residues. In nucleotides, the CDR3 is TGTGCCAGCAGCTACCGGAACACTGAAGCTTTCTTT. Its protein is CASSYRNTEAFF. The complete variable domain, with remaining parts taken from reference TRBV7-9 and TRBJ1-1, reads DTGVSQNPRHKITKRGQNVTFRCDPISEHNRLYWYRQTLGQGPEFLTYFQNEAQLEKSRLLSDRFSAERPKGSFSTLEIQRTEQGDSAMYLCASSYRNTEAFFGQGTRLTVV.

This clone was detected only once. The chain couples TRBV6-1 to TRBJ2-7; D unresolved. The CDR3 runs 13 residues. The germline CDR1 and CDR2 sequences are MNHNS and SASEGT. V was clipped by 1 base and J by 13 bases, with 17 bases between them. The CDR3 is CASSEESYWSSYF. As DNA, the CDR3 is TGTGCCAGCAGTGAAGAAAGCTACTGGAGTAGTTACTTC.

The chain is built from TRBV7-8 and TRBJ1-1; TRBD1 agrees at 10 bases. The length of the CDR3 is 19 residues. Germline CDR1 and CDR2: SGHVS and FQNEAQ. With 5 bases clipped from V and 4 bases from J, the junction kept 19 bases outside the gene matches. The CDR3 nucleotides read TGTGCCAGCAGCCCTCAACCGGGACAGGGGAAAGTGTCGGGCACTGAAGCTTTCTTT. Translated, it gives CASSPQPGQGKVSGTEAFF. Complete variable domain (other parts from reference TRBV7-8 and TRBJ1-1): GAGVSQSPRYKVAKRGQDVALRCDPISGHVSLFWYQQALGQGPEFLTYFQNEAQLDKSGLPSDRFFAERPEGSVSTLKIQRTQQEDSAVYLCASSPQPGQGKVSGTEAFFGQGTRLTVV.

This chain uses TRBV5-6 with TRBJ1-6; 8 positions match TRBD1. This CDR3 region has 15 residues. Germline CDR1 and CDR2: SGHDT and YYEEEE. The V segment lost 2 bases and the J segment 8 bases; nucleotides outside the gene matches: 6. In DNA, the CDR3 is TGTGCCAGCAGCTTATTGGACAGGGATTATTCACCCCTCCACTTT. The encoded protein is CASSLLDRDYSPLHF.

The chain employs TRBV7-2 and TRBJ2-7, with no clear D. CDR1 and CDR2 from the germline V gene are SGHTA and FQGNSA. This CDR3 comprises 12 residues. Trimming took 0 bases from V and 3 from J, leaving 3 bases between them. CDR3 residues: CASSLALYEQYF. The CDR3 bases are TGTGCCAGCAGCTTAGCTCTCTACGAGCAGTACTTC.

The sample holds one count of this clone. This chain uses TRBV19 with TRBJ1-1; D may be TRBD1 (5 bases). V lost 1 base and J lost 5, with 14 bases in between. The germline CDR1 and CDR2 sequences are LNHDA and SQIVND (reference sequence). The CDR3 extends over 15 amino acids. The CDR3 DNA reads TGTGCCAGTAGTATAGCCGCAGGTGGGGCTACTGAAGCTTTCTTT. It yields the protein CASSIAAGGATEAFF.

With respect to this clone: The junction does not match germline at one end; this may be a read error. This sequence joins TRBV12-3 or TRBV12-4 and TRBJ2-3; 12 nucleotides line up with TRBD2. CDR3 size: 13 residues. CDR3: CASSLAGGDTQYF. CDR3 DNA: TGTGCCAGCAGTCTAGCGGGGGGGGATACGCAGTATTTT.

This sequence joins TRBV28 and TRBJ1-5; D remains unclear. The CDR3 sequence is 16 residues long. Germline CDR1 and CDR2: MDHEN and SYDVKM. Trimming cost V 6 bases and J 2 bases, with 17 bases left between them. The CDR3 region is CASSLSGSVGNQPQHF. The DNA of the CDR3 is TGTGCCAGCAGCCTTTCCGGCTCTGTGGGCAATCAGCCCCAGCATTTT.

The chain employs TRBV6-1 and TRBJ1-3, with 7 bases aligning to TRBD1. This CDR3 is built from 15 residues. Per the germline V gene, CDR1 is MNHNS and CDR2 is SASEGT. Trimming removed 3 bases from V and 4 bases from J; junction bases left unmatched: 6. The CDR3 is CASSDQGGLGNTIYF. In DNA form, the CDR3 reads TGTGCCAGCAGTGATCAGGGGGGTTTGGGAAACACCATATATTTT.

The chain recombines TRBV5-4 with TRBJ2-3; D gene ambiguous. This CDR3 spans 14 amino acids. Trimming took 4 bases from V and 2 from J, leaving 11 bases between them. Germline V gene lookup returns CDR1 SGHNT and CDR2 YYREEE (reference sequence). CDR3 DNA: TGTGCCAGCAGCCCCTTCTGGACCACAGATACGCAGTATTTT. Translation: CASSPFWTTDTQYF. Full variable domain (missing parts from reference TRBV5-4 and TRBJ2-3): ETGVTQSPTHLIKTRGQQVTLRCSSQSGHNTVSWYQQALGQGPQFIFQYYREEENGRGNFPPRFSGLQFPNYSSELNVNALELDDSALYLCASSPFWTTDTQYFGPGTRLTVL.

This chain uses TRBV7-9 with TRBJ2-1, with 8 positions matching TRBD2. This CDR3 is built from 17 residues. V lost 2 bases and J lost 7; bases outside the gene matches: 13. Per germline, CDR1 SEHNR and CDR2 FQNEAQ (reference sequence). The CDR3 loop reads CASSLRALGGGSNEQFF. CDR3 in DNA: TGTGCCAGCAGCTTAAGGGCCCTGGGCGGGGGGTCAAATGAGCAGTTCTTC.

This chain connects TRBV5-1 to TRBJ1-4, with D possibly being TRBD1 (6 bases). The CDR3 sequence is 15 residues long. With 4 bases removed from V and 5 bases from J, the gap between germline ends came to 15 bases. Germline V gives CDR1 SGHRS, CDR2 YFSETQ. The CDR3 region has the DNA TGCGCCAGCAGCACACAGGGTTTGGGGAATGAAAAACTGTTTTTT. It encodes CASSTQGLGNEKLFF.

The rearrangement links TRBV18 to TRBJ2-5; D gene ambiguous. Germline lookup yields CDR1 KGHSH and CDR2 LQKENI. The CDR3 has 12 amino acids. V lost 0 bases and J 4 bases, leaving 3 bases between the germline ends. CDR3 loop: CASSPPTETQYF. The DNA of the CDR3 is TGTGCCAGCTCACCACCCACAGAGACCCAGTACTTC.

V usage is TRBV6-5 and J usage is TRBJ1-1, with D uncertain. The CDR3 is 13 residues long. Trimming pared 4 bases from V and 1 base from J, leaving 7 bases between. The germline CDR1 and CDR2 sequences are MNHEY and SVGAGI. CDR3 sequence: CASSSPKNTEAFF. The CDR3 DNA reads TGTGCCAGCAGTTCCCCCAAGAACACTGAAGCTTTCTTT.